These T cell receptor beta chains were read from a single sample in a study of blood T cell repertoires in COVID-19. Measured with immunoSEQ multiplex PCR; TCRdb has only the in-frame clones, and not every one. The table includes more than 110,000 clones, less than 85% detected once. The sequencing sample was made of peripheral blood. These receptors all come from a woman of 80 years or more in a cohort sampled during active or convalescent COVID-19. CDR3s include the opening cysteine and the closing phenylalanine or tryptophan. Each record gives: V gene, D gene, clone size, J gene, CDR3 DNA, CDR3 protein. A D gene is named only where the DNA matches it firmly. Only part of the rows carry a size: once, few, many, or a class if the clone is expanded.

v_gene: TRBV3-1/TRBV3-2
d_gene: TRBD2
abundance: .
j_gene: TRBJ2-7
CDR3nt: TGTGTCAGCAGCCAGTTCCCCGGGGAGGGGGAGCAGTACTTC
CDR3aa: CVSSQFPGEGEQYF

v_gene: TRBV4-2
d_gene: TRBD2
abundance: .
j_gene: TRBJ2-1
CDR3nt: TGTGCCAGCAGCCAGGGGCTAGCGGGGGGAGAATACGAGCAGTTCTTC
CDR3aa: CASSQGLAGGEYEQFF

v_gene: TRBV4-1
d_gene: .
abundance: .
j_gene: TRBJ2-5
CDR3nt: TGCGCCAGCAGCCCAGAACAGAACGTAGAGACCCAGTACTTC
CDR3aa: CASSPEQNVETQYF

v_gene: TRBV5-1
d_gene: .
abundance: few
j_gene: TRBJ1-2
CDR3nt: TGCGCCAGCAGCTTGGTGGGGGCGGCTGGCTACACCTTC
CDR3aa: CASSLVGAAGYTF

v_gene: TRBV5-1
d_gene: TRBD2
abundance: .
j_gene: TRBJ2-5
CDR3nt: TGCGCCAGCAGCAAGCTAGCGGGGGTTCGAGAGACCCAGTACTTC
CDR3aa: CASSKLAGVRETQYF

v_gene: TRBV28
d_gene: .
abundance: .
j_gene: TRBJ1-5
CDR3nt: TGTGCCAGCAGTTTTACAGGGATCTATCAGCCCCAGCATTTT
CDR3aa: CASSFTGIYQPQHF

v_gene: TRBV6-4
d_gene: TRBD2
abundance: .
j_gene: TRBJ2-3
CDR3nt: TGTGCCAGCAAGAGTTACGGGACTAACACAGATACGCAGTATTTT
CDR3aa: CASKSYGTNTDTQYF

v_gene: TRBV7-2
d_gene: .
abundance: .
j_gene: TRBJ2-5
CDR3nt: TGTGCCAGCAGCTTAGCCACAGCATCTCTCCCGCTTGGAGAGACCCAGTACTTC
CDR3aa: CASSLATASLPLGETQYF

v_gene: TRBV6-2/TRBV6-3
d_gene: TRBD2
abundance: .
j_gene: TRBJ2-2
CDR3nt: TGTGCCAGCAGCCCTCCCTCGTCGGGGGGGCCGGGGACCGGGGAGCTGTTTTTT
CDR3aa: CASSPPSSGGPGTGELFF

v_gene: TRBV4-1
d_gene: .
abundance: once
j_gene: TRBJ2-3
CDR3nt: TGCGCCAGCAGGCCCCAATTCCGGGGCACAGATACGCAGTATTTT
CDR3aa: CASRPQFRGTDTQYF

v_gene: TRBV18
d_gene: .
abundance: .
j_gene: TRBJ2-4
CDR3nt: TGTGCCAGCTCACCATCGAGGGGGGGAAAAAACATTCAGTACTTC
CDR3aa: CASSPSRGGKNIQYF

v_gene: TRBV14
d_gene: TRBD1
abundance: .
j_gene: TRBJ2-2
CDR3nt: TGTGCCAGCAGCCGAGGGACAGGTTGGAACACCGGGGAGCTGTTTTTT
CDR3aa: CASSRGTGWNTGELFF

v_gene: TRBV7-2
d_gene: .
abundance: once
j_gene: TRBJ1-1
CDR3nt: TGTGCCAGCAGCTTATACTCCTTTGGTGGGGCTTACACTGAAGCTTTCTTT
CDR3aa: CASSLYSFGGAYTEAFF

v_gene: TRBV19
d_gene: TRBD1
abundance: .
j_gene: TRBJ2-7
CDR3nt: TGTGCCAGTAGGGAAGCAGGGGGCACGACCTACGAGCAGTACTTC
CDR3aa: CASREAGGTTYEQYF

v_gene: TRBV6-5
d_gene: .
abundance: .
j_gene: TRBJ1-2
CDR3nt: TGTGCCAGCAGTTACTCAGTGGGGGGTAACTATGGCTACACCTTC
CDR3aa: CASSYSVGGNYGYTF

v_gene: TRBV2
d_gene: .
abundance: .
j_gene: TRBJ1-1
CDR3nt: TGTGCCAGCAGACCCCTCTACGAAGCTTTCTTT
CDR3aa: CASRPLYEAFF

v_gene: TRBV7-9
d_gene: .
abundance: .
j_gene: TRBJ2-5
CDR3nt: TGTGCCAGCAACTTACGGGGGGAGACCCAGTACTTC
CDR3aa: CASNLRGETQYF

v_gene: TRBV5-1
d_gene: .
abundance: .
j_gene: TRBJ1-1
CDR3nt: TGCGCCAGCAGACCTCGGACAGTCCAATCCACTGAAGCTTTCTTT
CDR3aa: CASRPRTVQSTEAFF

v_gene: TRBV9
d_gene: TRBD1
abundance: once
j_gene: TRBJ1-4
CDR3nt: TGTGCCAGCAGCCCCCGGACAGGGGGCGATGAAAAACTGTTTTTT
CDR3aa: CASSPRTGGDEKLFF

v_gene: TRBV11-2
d_gene: TRBD1
abundance: .
j_gene: TRBJ2-2
CDR3nt: TGTGCCAGCAGCCCCCTGACAGGGTACGGGGAGCTGTTTTTT
CDR3aa: CASSPLTGYGELFF

v_gene: TRBV7-9
d_gene: TRBD1
abundance: .
j_gene: TRBJ2-7
CDR3nt: TGTGCCAGCAGCTTTTACGGACAGGGGAAGTCCTACGAGCAGTACTTC
CDR3aa: CASSFYGQGKSYEQYF

v_gene: TRBV4-2
d_gene: TRBD1
abundance: once
j_gene: TRBJ1-2
CDR3nt: TGTGCCAGCAGCCAAGGGGACAGGGCTTTAGGAGGCTACACCTTC
CDR3aa: CASSQGDRALGGYTF

v_gene: TRBV6-5
d_gene: .
abundance: .
j_gene: TRBJ1-1
CDR3nt: TGTGCCAGCAGTAAGTCCGGGACAACGAACACTGAAGCTTTCTTT
CDR3aa: CASSKSGTTNTEAFF

v_gene: TRBV7-2
d_gene: TRBD2
abundance: .
j_gene: TRBJ2-3
CDR3nt: TGTGCCAGCACTCTAGCGGGGGGGCAAAGAGATACGCAGTATTTT
CDR3aa: CASTLAGGQRDTQYF

v_gene: TRBV7-9
d_gene: .
abundance: .
j_gene: TRBJ2-2
CDR3nt: TGTGCCAGCAGCTGGACAACAACGGGGGCCGGGGAGCTGTTTTTT
CDR3aa: CASSWTTTGAGELFF

v_gene: TRBV3-1/TRBV3-2
d_gene: .
abundance: .
j_gene: TRBJ2-7
CDR3nt: TGTGCCAGCAGCCAATTACAGTTAGAGCAGTACTTC
CDR3aa: CASSQLQLEQYF

v_gene: TRBV28
d_gene: .
abundance: .
j_gene: TRBJ2-3
CDR3nt: TGTGCCAGCAGCCAACTGGTCGTCGCGATTGCAGATACGCAGTATTTT
CDR3aa: CASSQLVVAIADTQYF

v_gene: TRBV7-9
d_gene: .
abundance: .
j_gene: TRBJ1-1
CDR3nt: TGTGCCAGCAGCCCCTGGACAGAGAACACTGAAGCTTTCTTT
CDR3aa: CASSPWTENTEAFF

v_gene: TRBV4-3
d_gene: TRBD2
abundance: once
j_gene: TRBJ2-3
CDR3nt: TGCGCCAGCAGCCAAGATCTTGCTAGCGGGGGGGGTCCCCGCACAGATACGCAGTATTTT
CDR3aa: CASSQDLASGGGPRTDTQYF

v_gene: TRBV27
d_gene: TRBD1
abundance: .
j_gene: TRBJ1-2
CDR3nt: TGTGCCAGCACCTCACTAGGGACAGGGGTATTTAACTATGGCTACACCTTC
CDR3aa: CASTSLGTGVFNYGYTF

v_gene: TRBV6-5
d_gene: TRBD1
abundance: .
j_gene: TRBJ1-2
CDR3nt: TGTGCCACGCGGACAGGAGCTAACTATGGCTACACCTTC
CDR3aa: CATRTGANYGYTF

v_gene: TRBV9
d_gene: .
abundance: .
j_gene: TRBJ2-5
CDR3nt: TGTGCCAGCAGCGTAGTCGGCGGACTACAAGAGACCCAGTACTTC
CDR3aa: CASSVVGGLQETQYF

v_gene: TRBV13
d_gene: .
abundance: .
j_gene: TRBJ2-7
CDR3nt: TGTGCCAGCAGTCTTGGCAGGGCACTCTACGAGCAGTACTTC
CDR3aa: CASSLGRALYEQYF

v_gene: TRBV7-2
d_gene: TRBD1
abundance: .
j_gene: TRBJ1-4
CDR3nt: TGTGCCAGCAGCCTGCGAGACAGGGGGAGCGGTGAAAAACTGTTTTTT
CDR3aa: CASSLRDRGSGEKLFF

v_gene: TRBV5-4
d_gene: TRBD1
abundance: few
j_gene: TRBJ1-2
CDR3nt: TGTGCCAGCAGCTTGCTGGACCCAGGGGGTAGATATGGCTACACCTTC
CDR3aa: CASSLLDPGGRYGYTF

v_gene: TRBV6-5
d_gene: TRBD1
abundance: .
j_gene: TRBJ1-3
CDR3nt: TGTGCCAGCATGGCTGACAGGGGAGCCGGAAACACCATATATTTT
CDR3aa: CASMADRGAGNTIYF

v_gene: TRBV6-1
d_gene: TRBD1
abundance: .
j_gene: TRBJ2-3
CDR3nt: TGTGCCAGCAGTGAAGCGAGGGGGCCCACAGATACGCAGTATTTT
CDR3aa: CASSEARGPTDTQYF

v_gene: TRBV19
d_gene: TRBD1
abundance: .
j_gene: TRBJ1-6
CDR3nt: TGTGCCAGTAGTACCTACAGGGGGCGCGGGGAAGGTTCACCCCTCCACTTT
CDR3aa: CASSTYRGRGEGSPLHF

v_gene: TRBV5-1
d_gene: .
abundance: .
j_gene: TRBJ1-1
CDR3nt: TGCGCCAGCAGCTTTTTCTTGAACACTGAAGCTTTCTTT
CDR3aa: CASSFFLNTEAFF

v_gene: TRBV11-2
d_gene: .
abundance: .
j_gene: TRBJ1-5
CDR3nt: TGTGCCAGCAGCTTAGCGGGTAGCAATCAGCCCCAGCATTTT
CDR3aa: CASSLAGSNQPQHF

v_gene: TRBV6-2/TRBV6-3
d_gene: TRBD2
abundance: once
j_gene: TRBJ2-3
CDR3nt: TGTGCCAGCAGCATCTACAGCGGGGGGGCTATCGCAGATACGCAGTATTTT
CDR3aa: CASSIYSGGAIADTQYF

v_gene: TRBV10-1
d_gene: TRBD2
abundance: .
j_gene: TRBJ2-4
CDR3nt: TGCGCCATCTTAGCGGGGGAGGGGGCCAAAAACATTCAGTACTTC
CDR3aa: CAILAGEGAKNIQYF

v_gene: TRBV19
d_gene: TRBD1
abundance: once
j_gene: TRBJ1-3
CDR3nt: TGTGCCAGTAGGAGTGCAGGGGGCCACCGGAACACCATATATTTT
CDR3aa: CASRSAGGHRNTIYF

v_gene: TRBV3-1/TRBV3-2
d_gene: .
abundance: .
j_gene: TRBJ2-1
CDR3nt: TGTGCCAGCAGCCACGGCGGGGCCTACAATGAGCAGTTCTTC
CDR3aa: CASSHGGAYNEQFF

v_gene: TRBV5-6
d_gene: TRBD1
abundance: .
j_gene: TRBJ1-2
CDR3nt: TGTGCCAGCAGCTTGGTCAACCGGGACAGGGGCTATGGCTACACCTTC
CDR3aa: CASSLVNRDRGYGYTF

v_gene: TRBV6-1
d_gene: .
abundance: .
j_gene: TRBJ2-4
CDR3nt: TGTGCCAGCAGTGAACCAGGTGGGCTTCAGTACTTC
CDR3aa: CASSEPGGLQYF

v_gene: TRBV7-2
d_gene: .
abundance: once
j_gene: TRBJ2-3
CDR3nt: TGTGCCAGCAGCTTTATCGTCCTAGGGGCAGATACGCAGTATTTT
CDR3aa: CASSFIVLGADTQYF

v_gene: TRBV5-1
d_gene: .
abundance: .
j_gene: TRBJ2-7
CDR3nt: TGCGCCAGCAGCCCCCAGCGGACAGTGCTCTACGAGCAGTACTTC
CDR3aa: CASSPQRTVLYEQYF